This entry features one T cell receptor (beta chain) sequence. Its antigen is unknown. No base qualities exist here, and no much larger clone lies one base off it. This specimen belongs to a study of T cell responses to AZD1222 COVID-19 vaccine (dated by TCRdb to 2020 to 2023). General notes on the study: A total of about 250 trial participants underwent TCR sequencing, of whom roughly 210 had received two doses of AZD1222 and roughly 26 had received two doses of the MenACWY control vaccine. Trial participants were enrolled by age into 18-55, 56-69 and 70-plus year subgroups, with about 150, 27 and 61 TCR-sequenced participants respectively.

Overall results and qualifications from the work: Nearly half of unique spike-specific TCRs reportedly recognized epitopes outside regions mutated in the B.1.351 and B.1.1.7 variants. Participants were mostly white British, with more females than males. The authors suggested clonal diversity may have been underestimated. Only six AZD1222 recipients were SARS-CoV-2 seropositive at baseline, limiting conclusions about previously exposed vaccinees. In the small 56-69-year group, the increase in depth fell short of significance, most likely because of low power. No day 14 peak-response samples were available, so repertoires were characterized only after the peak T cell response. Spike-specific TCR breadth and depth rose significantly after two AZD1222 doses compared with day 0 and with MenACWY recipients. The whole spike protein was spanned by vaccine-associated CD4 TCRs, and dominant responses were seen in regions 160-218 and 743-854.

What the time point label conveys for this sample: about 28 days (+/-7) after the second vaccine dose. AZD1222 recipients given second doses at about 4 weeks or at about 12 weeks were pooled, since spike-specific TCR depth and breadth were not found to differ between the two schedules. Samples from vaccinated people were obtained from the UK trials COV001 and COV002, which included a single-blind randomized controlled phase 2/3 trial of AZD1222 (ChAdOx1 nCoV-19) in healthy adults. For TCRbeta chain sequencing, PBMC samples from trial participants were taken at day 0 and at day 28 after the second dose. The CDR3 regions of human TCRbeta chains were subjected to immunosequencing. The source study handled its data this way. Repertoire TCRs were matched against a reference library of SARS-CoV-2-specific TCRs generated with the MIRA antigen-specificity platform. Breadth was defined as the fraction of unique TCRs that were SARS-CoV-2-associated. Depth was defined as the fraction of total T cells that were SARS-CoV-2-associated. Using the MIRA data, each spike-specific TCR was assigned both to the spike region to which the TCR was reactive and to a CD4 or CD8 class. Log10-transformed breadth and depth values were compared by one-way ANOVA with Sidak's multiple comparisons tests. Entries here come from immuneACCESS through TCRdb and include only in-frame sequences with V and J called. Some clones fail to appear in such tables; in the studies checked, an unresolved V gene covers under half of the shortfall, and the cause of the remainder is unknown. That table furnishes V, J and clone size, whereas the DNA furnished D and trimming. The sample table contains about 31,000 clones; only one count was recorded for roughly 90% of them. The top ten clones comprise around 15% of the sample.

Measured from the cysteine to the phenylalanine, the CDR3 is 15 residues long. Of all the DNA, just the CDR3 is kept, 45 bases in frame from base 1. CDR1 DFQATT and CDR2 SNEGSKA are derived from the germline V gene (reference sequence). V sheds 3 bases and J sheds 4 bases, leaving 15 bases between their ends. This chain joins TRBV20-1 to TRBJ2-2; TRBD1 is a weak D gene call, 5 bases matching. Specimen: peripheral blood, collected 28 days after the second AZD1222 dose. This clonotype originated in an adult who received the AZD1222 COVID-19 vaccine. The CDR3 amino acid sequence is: CSASTPGRATGELFF. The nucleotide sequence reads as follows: TGCAGTGCTAGTACCCCGGGCAGGGCCACCGGGGAGCTGTTTTTT.